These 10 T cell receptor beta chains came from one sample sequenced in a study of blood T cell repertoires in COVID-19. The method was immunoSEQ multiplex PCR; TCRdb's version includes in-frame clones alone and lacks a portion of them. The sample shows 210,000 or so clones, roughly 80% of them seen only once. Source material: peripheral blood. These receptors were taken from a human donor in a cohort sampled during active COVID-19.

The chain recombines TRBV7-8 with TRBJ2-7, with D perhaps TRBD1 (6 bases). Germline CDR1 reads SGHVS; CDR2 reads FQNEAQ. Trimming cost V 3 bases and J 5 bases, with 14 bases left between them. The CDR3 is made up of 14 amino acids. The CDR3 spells CASSFDRITDEQYF. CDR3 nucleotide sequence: TGTGCCAGCAGCTTTGACAGGATTACTGACGAGCAGTACTTC. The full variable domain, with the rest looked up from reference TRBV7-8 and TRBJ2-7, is GAGVSQSPRYKVAKRGQDVALRCDPISGHVSLFWYQQALGQGPEFLTYFQNEAQLDKSGLPSDRFFAERPEGSVSTLKIQRTQQEDSAVYLCASSFDRITDEQYFGPGTRLTVT.

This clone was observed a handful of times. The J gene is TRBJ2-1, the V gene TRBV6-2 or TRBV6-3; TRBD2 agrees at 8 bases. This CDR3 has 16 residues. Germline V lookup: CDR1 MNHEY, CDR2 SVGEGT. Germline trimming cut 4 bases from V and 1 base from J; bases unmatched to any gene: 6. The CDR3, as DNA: TGTGCCAGCAGTTTTCCCGCGGGGGGTTCCTACAATGAGCAGTTCTTC. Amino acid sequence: CASSFPAGGSYNEQFF.

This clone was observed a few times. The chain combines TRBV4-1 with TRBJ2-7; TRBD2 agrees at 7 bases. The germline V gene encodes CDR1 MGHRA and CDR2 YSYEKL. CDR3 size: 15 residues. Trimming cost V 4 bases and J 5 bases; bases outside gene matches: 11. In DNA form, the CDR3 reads TGCGCCAGCAGCCCGCCCGGGGGGATTGTCCACGAGCAGTACTTC. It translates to CASSPPGGIVHEQYF.

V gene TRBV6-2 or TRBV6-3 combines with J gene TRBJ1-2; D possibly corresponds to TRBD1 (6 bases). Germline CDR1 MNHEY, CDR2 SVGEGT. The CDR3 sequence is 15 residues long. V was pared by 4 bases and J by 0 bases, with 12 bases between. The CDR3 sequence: CASSWTGTPNYGYTF. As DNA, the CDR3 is TGTGCCAGCAGTTGGACCGGGACACCTAACTATGGCTACACCTTC.

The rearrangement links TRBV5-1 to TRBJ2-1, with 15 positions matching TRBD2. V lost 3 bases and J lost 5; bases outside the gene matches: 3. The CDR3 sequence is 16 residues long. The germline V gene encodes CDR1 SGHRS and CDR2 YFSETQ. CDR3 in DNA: TGCGCCAGCAGCTGGACTAGCGGGAGGGCCAACAATGAGCAGTTCTTC. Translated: CASSWTSGRANNEQFF. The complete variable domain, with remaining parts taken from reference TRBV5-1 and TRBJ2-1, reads KAGVTQTPRYLIKTRGQQVTLSCSPISGHRSVSWYQQTPGQGLQFLFEYFSETQRNKGNFPGRFSGRQFSNSRSEMNVSTLELGDSALYLCASSWTSGRANNEQFFGPGTRLTVL.

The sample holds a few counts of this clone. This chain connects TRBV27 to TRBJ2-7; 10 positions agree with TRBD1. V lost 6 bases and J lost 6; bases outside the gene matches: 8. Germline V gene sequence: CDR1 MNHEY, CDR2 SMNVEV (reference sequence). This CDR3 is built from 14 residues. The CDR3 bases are TGTGCCAGCAGCGACAGGGGGCATTTCGGCGAGCAGTACTTC. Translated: CASSDRGHFGEQYF.

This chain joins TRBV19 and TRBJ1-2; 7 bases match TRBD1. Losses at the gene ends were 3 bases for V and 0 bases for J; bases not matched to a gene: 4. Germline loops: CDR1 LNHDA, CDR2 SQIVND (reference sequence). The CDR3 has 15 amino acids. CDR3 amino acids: CASSIRTGTNYGYTF. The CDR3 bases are TGTGCCAGTAGTATCCGGACAGGTACTAACTATGGCTACACCTTC. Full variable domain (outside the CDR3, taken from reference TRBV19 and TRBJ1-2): DGGITQSPKYLFRKEGQNVTLSCEQNLNHDAMYWYRQDPGQGLRLIYYSQIVNDFQKGDIAEGYSVSREKKESFPLTVTSAQKNPTAFYLCASSIRTGTNYGYTFGSGTRLTVV.

The CDR3 loop reads CASSSFSPGANVLTF. The CDR3 DNA sequence: TGTGCCAGCAGTTCCTTTAGCCCTGGGGCCAACGTCCTGACTTTC. The chain uses TRBV27 and TRBJ2-6; unclear D gene. With 4 bases removed from V and 2 bases from J, the gap between germline ends came to 9 bases. From germline, CDR1 is MNHEY and CDR2 SMNVEV (reference sequence). There are 15 residues in the CDR3.

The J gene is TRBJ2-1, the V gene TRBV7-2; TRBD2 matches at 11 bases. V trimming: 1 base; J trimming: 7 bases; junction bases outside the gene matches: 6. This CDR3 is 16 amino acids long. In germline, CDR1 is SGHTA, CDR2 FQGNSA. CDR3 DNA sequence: TGTGCCAGCAGCTTAGATTGGGCTAGCGGGAGGAATGAGCAGTTCTTC. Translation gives CASSLDWASGRNEQFF. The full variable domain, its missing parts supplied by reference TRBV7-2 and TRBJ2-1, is GAGVSQSPSNKVTEKGKDVELRCDPISGHTALYWYRQSLGQGLEFLIYFQGNSAPDKSGLPSDRFSAERTGGSVSTLTIQRTQQEDSAVYLCASSLDWASGRNEQFFGPGTRLTVL.

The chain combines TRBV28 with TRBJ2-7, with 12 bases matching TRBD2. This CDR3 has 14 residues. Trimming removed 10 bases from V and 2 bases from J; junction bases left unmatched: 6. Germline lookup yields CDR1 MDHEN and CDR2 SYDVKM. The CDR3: CATEGLAGPYEQYF. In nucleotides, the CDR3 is TGTGCCACCGAAGGACTAGCGGGACCCTACGAGCAGTACTTC.